Listed below are T cell receptor beta chains from one sample, sequenced in a study of PD-L1 blockade in urothelial cancer. TCRdb's copy holds only in-frame clones and misses some; the assay was immunoSEQ multiplex PCR. The table records just under 45,000 clones, 70% to 90% of them present only once. Sequencing was performed on PBMCs, taken around atezolizumab (anti-PD-L1) treatment. The receptors shown here come from a woman aged 60-75 years with urothelial cancer. CDR3s include the opening cysteine and the closing phenylalanine or tryptophan. A D gene is named only where the DNA matches it firmly. A row's size may be missing; if present it is once, few, many or a size class.

cdr3_nt: TGCGCCAGCAGCCTTCGGGCCTCCTCGGGGAATGAGCAGTTCTTC
cdr3_aa: CASSLRASSGNEQFF
j_call: TRBJ2-1
clone_size: .
v_call: TRBV10-2
d_call: .

cdr3_nt: TGTGCCAGCAGCTTAGTGGGGGGTTTAGGAAACACCATATATTTT
cdr3_aa: CASSLVGGLGNTIYF
j_call: TRBJ1-3
clone_size: .
v_call: TRBV7-2
d_call: .

cdr3_nt: TGTGCCAGCAGCTACACAGTTGAAGCTTTCTTT
cdr3_aa: CASSYTVEAFF
j_call: TRBJ1-1
clone_size: .
v_call: TRBV2
d_call: .

cdr3_nt: TGCGCCAGCAGTGATGGGTCGGGTCCGGGACAAGAGACCCAGTACTTC
cdr3_aa: CASSDGSGPGQETQYF
j_call: TRBJ2-5
clone_size: .
v_call: TRBV10-1
d_call: .

cdr3_nt: TGTGCCAGTAGTATAGATGGGCCAGTTTACTACAATGAGCAGTTCTTC
cdr3_aa: CASSIDGPVYYNEQFF
j_call: TRBJ2-1
clone_size: .
v_call: TRBV19
d_call: .

cdr3_nt: TGTGCCAGCAGCCAAGGCCGACTCAACCTAGCCGGTGGCACAGATACGCAGTATTTT
cdr3_aa: CASSQGRLNLAGGTDTQYF
j_call: TRBJ2-3
clone_size: .
v_call: TRBV4-2
d_call: .

cdr3_nt: TGTGCCAGCAGTGAAAGGCTTAGCGGCAAAAACATTCAGTACTTC
cdr3_aa: CASSERLSGKNIQYF
j_call: TRBJ2-4
clone_size: .
v_call: TRBV25-1
d_call: .

cdr3_nt: TGCAGCGTTGAAGGGCGGCAGGGTAACGTACGAAGTAGGTACTTC
cdr3_aa: CSVEGRQGNVRSRYF
j_call: TRBJ2-7
clone_size: .
v_call: TRBV29-1
d_call: .

cdr3_nt: TGCGCCAGCAGCCCTACTCGATCTAGCGGGTGGCGGCACGAGCAGTACTTC
cdr3_aa: CASSPTRSSGWRHEQYF
j_call: TRBJ2-7
clone_size: .
v_call: TRBV4-3
d_call: TRBD2

cdr3_nt: TGTGCCAGCAGCATCTCAGGGGGCCGGAACACTGAAGCTTTCTTT
cdr3_aa: CASSISGGRNTEAFF
j_call: TRBJ1-1
clone_size: .
v_call: TRBV9
d_call: TRBD1

cdr3_nt: TGCGCCAGCAGCCCCAGGCTTGCAGATACGCAGTATTTT
cdr3_aa: CASSPRLADTQYF
j_call: TRBJ2-3
clone_size: .
v_call: TRBV5-1
d_call: .

cdr3_nt: TGTGCCAGTAGTAAACTCGGAGACCAACCGCGTCATGAGCAGTTCTTC
cdr3_aa: CASSKLGDQPRHEQFF
j_call: TRBJ2-1
clone_size: .
v_call: TRBV19
d_call: .

cdr3_nt: TGCAGCGTTGAGGACAGGGTCGCCTACGAGCAGTACTTC
cdr3_aa: CSVEDRVAYEQYF
j_call: TRBJ2-7
clone_size: .
v_call: TRBV29-1
d_call: TRBD1

cdr3_nt: TGTGCCAGCAGTTCCCCTCCTCCCTACGAGCAGTACTTC
cdr3_aa: CASSSPPPYEQYF
j_call: TRBJ2-7
clone_size: .
v_call: TRBV28
d_call: .

cdr3_nt: TGCGCCAGCAGCCTCGGACAGGGGGCATTCTATGGCTACACCTTC
cdr3_aa: CASSLGQGAFYGYTF
j_call: TRBJ1-2
clone_size: .
v_call: TRBV5-1
d_call: TRBD1

cdr3_nt: TGTGCCAGCAGCTTAAGCCTAGTAGAGCAGTACTTC
cdr3_aa: CASSLSLVEQYF
j_call: TRBJ2-7
clone_size: .
v_call: TRBV7-9
d_call: .

cdr3_nt: TGTGCCAGCAGCTTAGCCGGGGGTGCCTACGAGCAGTACTTC
cdr3_aa: CASSLAGGAYEQYF
j_call: TRBJ2-7
clone_size: .
v_call: TRBV7-2
d_call: .

cdr3_nt: TGCAGCGTTGGTACAGGTACCTACGAGCAGTACTTC
cdr3_aa: CSVGTGTYEQYF
j_call: TRBJ2-7
clone_size: .
v_call: TRBV29-1
d_call: .

cdr3_nt: TGTGCCAGCAGTTCGGTCCTAGCGTACAATGAGCAGTTCTTC
cdr3_aa: CASSSVLAYNEQFF
j_call: TRBJ2-1
clone_size: .
v_call: TRBV28
d_call: .

cdr3_nt: TGTGCCAGCAGCTCGACAGGGGACCTTAATGAAAAACTGTTTTTT
cdr3_aa: CASSSTGDLNEKLFF
j_call: TRBJ1-4
clone_size: .
v_call: TRBV7-2
d_call: TRBD1

cdr3_nt: TGTGCCAGCAGCTCAGACCCGGGACATTTTCGCGGCTACACCTTC
cdr3_aa: CASSSDPGHFRGYTF
j_call: TRBJ1-2
clone_size: .
v_call: TRBV7-9
d_call: .

cdr3_nt: TGCGCCAGCAGCCAAGTTTCCGTAGGAGAGCTGTTTTTT
cdr3_aa: CASSQVSVGELFF
j_call: TRBJ1-4
clone_size: .
v_call: TRBV4-3
d_call: .

cdr3_nt: TGTGCCAGCAGCTTGGCTCCCGGGGAGCTGTTTTTT
cdr3_aa: CASSLAPGELFF
j_call: TRBJ2-2
clone_size: .
v_call: TRBV7-3
d_call: .

cdr3_nt: TGTGCCAGCAGCTTAGGAGAGCGGGAGGGATGGGAGACCCAGTACTTC
cdr3_aa: CASSLGEREGWETQYF
j_call: TRBJ2-5
clone_size: .
v_call: TRBV7-8
d_call: TRBD2

cdr3_nt: TGTGCCAGCAGTTACTCGAGCAGGGTGGGGGGAAACACCATATATTTT
cdr3_aa: CASSYSSRVGGNTIYF
j_call: TRBJ1-3
clone_size: .
v_call: TRBV6-5
d_call: .

cdr3_nt: TGTGCCAGTGGGACAGGAATCACAGATACGCAGTATTTT
cdr3_aa: CASGTGITDTQYF
j_call: TRBJ2-3
clone_size: .
v_call: TRBV19
d_call: TRBD1

cdr3_nt: TGTGCCAGCTCACCATCCGGGTGGGAGGGATACAATGAGCAGTTCTTC
cdr3_aa: CASSPSGWEGYNEQFF
j_call: TRBJ2-1
clone_size: .
v_call: TRBV18
d_call: TRBD2

cdr3_nt: TGTGCCAGCAGCTTTACTAGCTCTGGAAACACCATATATTTT
cdr3_aa: CASSFTSSGNTIYF
j_call: TRBJ1-3
clone_size: .
v_call: TRBV5-6
d_call: .

cdr3_nt: TGCAGCGTGAGAGAACTAGCGGGAGGCCTTTCTCTCACAGATACGCAGTATTTT
cdr3_aa: CSVRELAGGLSLTDTQYF
j_call: TRBJ2-3
clone_size: .
v_call: TRBV29-1
d_call: TRBD2

cdr3_nt: TGTGCCACCCGGGCCTACAATGAGCAGTTCTTC
cdr3_aa: CATRAYNEQFF
j_call: TRBJ2-1
clone_size: .
v_call: TRBV15
d_call: .

cdr3_nt: TGCAGCGCCGGGACTAGCGGGGGGTCCGGGGAGCTGTTTTTT
cdr3_aa: CSAGTSGGSGELFF
j_call: TRBJ2-2
clone_size: .
v_call: TRBV29-1
d_call: TRBD2

cdr3_nt: TGCGCCAGCAGCCAAGAGACGCGTACAGGTTCCTACGAGCAGTACTTC
cdr3_aa: CASSQETRTGSYEQYF
j_call: TRBJ2-7
clone_size: .
v_call: TRBV4-1
d_call: .

cdr3_nt: TGTGCCATCAGTGAGTCTACAGGGGGCAATCAGCCCCAGCATTTT
cdr3_aa: CAISESTGGNQPQHF
j_call: TRBJ1-5
clone_size: .
v_call: TRBV10-3
d_call: TRBD1

cdr3_nt: TGTGCCAGCAGCTTAAATCCCGCGGGGTTAGCCGGGGAGCTGTTTTTT
cdr3_aa: CASSLNPAGLAGELFF
j_call: TRBJ2-2
clone_size: .
v_call: TRBV7-2
d_call: .

cdr3_nt: TGTGCCAGCAGCGTAGGACAGGGCGCGAACACCGGGGAGCTGTTTTTT
cdr3_aa: CASSVGQGANTGELFF
j_call: TRBJ2-2
clone_size: .
v_call: TRBV9
d_call: TRBD1

cdr3_nt: TGTGCCAGCAGCTTGGGGGTAGCGGGGGCCCGCACAGATACGCAGTATTTT
cdr3_aa: CASSLGVAGARTDTQYF
j_call: TRBJ2-3
clone_size: few
v_call: TRBV5-8
d_call: TRBD2

cdr3_nt: TGTGCCAGCAGTCCCCCGGAGGGGCGCCGGGAAAAACTGTTTTTT
cdr3_aa: CASSPPEGRREKLFF
j_call: TRBJ1-4
clone_size: .
v_call: TRBV28
d_call: .

cdr3_nt: TGTGCCAGCAGTTATAAGGGGTACACTGAAGCTTTCTTT
cdr3_aa: CASSYKGYTEAFF
j_call: TRBJ1-1
clone_size: .
v_call: TRBV6-5
d_call: .

cdr3_nt: TGTGCCATCAGGGGCCCGGAGGCGGGCAGCCAATACGAGCAGTACTTC
cdr3_aa: CAIRGPEAGSQYEQYF
j_call: TRBJ2-7
clone_size: .
v_call: TRBV10-3
d_call: .

cdr3_nt: TGTGCCAGCAGTAGAAGACAGGGTAACTATGGCTACACCTTC
cdr3_aa: CASSRRQGNYGYTF
j_call: TRBJ1-2
clone_size: .
v_call: TRBV6-5
d_call: TRBD1